This T cell receptor (beta chain) was captured in a study of molecular identifiers for immune sequencing clone quantification. At the level of the study: Five aliquots were made in replicates from the RNA of 20,000 or 100,000 naive CD8 cells, and four were sequenced. Whole-study results and caveats: Identical TCR molecules that share a barcode could lead to an underestimation of highly expanded clone sizes.

Sorted cells numbering 20,000 to 1,000,000, with 10%, 30% or 50% RNA, yielded the naive CD8 libraries. This clonotype was found many times. Its antigen is as yet unknown. Previously described methods and listed TCR primers were used for bulk TCR libraries. MiXCR, applied by TCRdb to the PCR reads, yields one record per CDR3 protein. The sample has about 630,000 distinct CDR3 sequences, 25% seen once; the top ten hold about 0.81%. The TCR comes from a human donor in good health. Some libraries in this study had Jurkat cell RNA spiked in. Sequencing input: naive CD8+ T cells from blood, with Jurkat cell RNA spiked in. Subset specified: FACS-sorted CD8+CD4-CCR7+CD45RA+ naive T cells.

Written as DNA, the CDR3 is TGTGCCAGCAGCTTAGCGAGACAGGGTAATCAGCCCCAGCATTTT. Protein: CASSLARQGNQPQHF. The chain couples TRBV7-8 to TRBJ1-5; TRBD1 matches 7 bases. Germline V CDR1 and CDR2: SGHVS, FQNEAQ. CDR3 size: 15 residues. The V and J ends lost 0 bases and 4 bases, in that order; junction bases with no gene match: 3.